Sequencing of this T cell receptor beta chain was carried out in a study of cytomegalovirus exposure and HLA in healthy donors. Study-level background: The 130 or so validation repertoires, a later analysis reported, used the same platform as the 666 repertoires from the first cohort. Findings and limits, study-wide: There were 160 or so TCR beta chains listed as cytomegalovirus-associated. Confirmation in vitro established that a few CMV-associated chains were specific for CMV antigens.

With regard to this clone: No antigen is known for it.

Losses at the gene ends were 6 bases for V and 8 bases for J; bases not matched to a gene: 9. Germline values: CDR1 MGHRA, CDR2 YSYEKL. There are 14 residues in the CDR3. Here immunoSEQ multiplex PCR was the method, and the copy in TCRdb shows in-frame clones only, minus some. The data hold 95,000 to 120,000 clones, with under 85% observed a single time. The chain uses TRBV4-1 and TRBJ2-1; 8 positions agree with TRBD2. This clonotype was obtained from a woman aged 18-29 years in good health and CMV-seronegative. Sequencing input: PBMCs. CDR3 sequence reads: CASSTSGGSDEQFF. CDR3 in DNA: TGCGCCAGCAGTACGAGCGGGGGATCCGATGAGCAGTTCTTC.